These 25 T cell receptor beta chains came from one sample sequenced in a study of T cell changes during pregnancy in multiple sclerosis (dated by TCRdb to 2018 to 2020). The library relied on the immunoSEQ multiplex PCR assay. TCRdb limited this immuneACCESS table to in-frame rearrangements with V and J called. A share of clones is missing; checked studies link under half to unresolved V genes, and the rest is unexplained. In this sample the table shows fewer than 50,000 clones, around 90% of which occur a single time. In total, the top ten clones hold about 7% of the sample. This specimen was CD8+ T cells from peripheral blood mononuclear cells, taken in the third trimester of pregnancy. These receptors all stem from a female donor with multiple sclerosis, enrolled in a pregnancy study.

The chain carries TRBV11-1 and TRBJ2-7, with D maybe TRBD1 (6 bases). Trimming cost V 5 bases and J 0 bases, with 14 bases left between them. Germline values: CDR1 SGHAT, CDR2 FQDESV (reference sequence). The CDR3 contains 15 residues. In DNA form, the CDR3 reads TGTGCCAGCAGCGGCCTTACAGGGAGCTCCTACGAGCAGTACTTC. This translates into CASSGLTGSSYEQYF.

There are a few counts of this clone. The V gene is TRBV6-4, the J gene TRBJ2-3, with 8 bases that match TRBD2. The CDR3 is made up of 14 amino acids. Germline CDR1 is MRHNA and CDR2 is SNTAGT. The V and J ends lost 3 bases and 2 bases, in that order; junction bases with no gene match: 1. CDR3 nucleotide sequence: TGTGCCAGCAGTGAGCGGGGGGACACAGATACGCAGTATTTT. Translation gives CASSERGDTDTQYF.

This clone appeared once. The rearrangement uses TRBV15 and TRBJ1-2; D call uncertain. Germline V gene lookup returns CDR1 LNHNV and CDR2 YYDKDF (reference sequence). Trimming shortened V by 4 bases and J by 4 bases, and 10 bases separated the two germline ends. This CDR3 is built from 13 residues. The CDR3 region has the DNA TGTGCCACCAGCATTTCCCTAACCTATGGCTACACCTTC. Its protein is CATSISLTYGYTF.

A remark on this clone: The CDR3 does not end in the conserved phenylalanine or tryptophan, so this is likely a read error. It is unclear where the CDR3 begins or ends on the DNA, so no DNA is shown, and the CDR3 is as TCRdb lists it. This chain connects TRBV5-4 to TRBJ2-6; TRBD1 is taken as the D call from the table, unchecked against the DNA. A total of 11 residues make up the CDR3, ends included. CDR1 and CDR2 (germline): SGHNT, YYREEE (reference sequence). CDR3 sequence reads: CASSPPGQVPL.

The chain links TRBV6-5 to TRBJ2-7; D is possibly TRBD2 (6 bases). The CDR3 has 11 residues. Germline V CDR1 and CDR2: MNHEY, SVGAGI. Deletions cut 6 bases from V and 4 bases from J, with 7 bases between. The CDR3 here is CASRGGYEQYF. CDR3 nucleotide sequence: TGTGCCAGCAGGGGAGGTTACGAGCAGTACTTC.

This clone was counted ten times or more. The chain combines TRBV2 with TRBJ1-2; perhaps TRBD1 as D (5 bases). Per the germline V gene, CDR1 is SNHLY and CDR2 is FYNNEI. Trimming cost V 3 bases and J 6 bases, with 14 bases left between them. The CDR3 consists of 14 residues. CDR3 coding DNA: TGTGCCAGCAGTGACGATTCAGGGACTAATGGCTACACCTTC. Protein: CASSDDSGTNGYTF.

CDR3 DNA sequence: TGTGCCAGCAGCGTATTTAGTCTTACTCACGAGCAGTACTTC. Encoded protein: CASSVFSLTHEQYF. The rearrangement uses TRBV9 and TRBJ2-7; D uncertain. Between the trimmed V and J ends, which lost 1 base and 5 bases, there was a span of 13 bases. Germline CDR1 reads SGDLS; CDR2 reads YYNGEE. This CDR3 comprises 14 residues.

The rearrangement links TRBV25-1 to TRBJ1-2; no definite D call. Germline V gene lookup returns CDR1 MGHDK and CDR2 SYGVNS. The CDR3 runs 14 residues. V lost 3 bases, J lost 8 bases, and 16 bases lay in between. The CDR3 DNA reads TGTGCCAGCAGTGAGAGGGCCCCAGCAGACGGCTACACCTTC. Translated: CASSERAPADGYTF.

V usage is TRBV4-1 and J usage is TRBJ1-1; 8 positions agree with TRBD1. CDR1 and CDR2 from the germline V gene are MGHRA and YSYEKL. This CDR3 has 18 amino acids. V lost 6 bases to trimming and J lost 1 base; unmatched junction nucleotides: 16. CDR3 coding DNA: TGCGCCAGCAGTCCAAGTGGGGGACAGGTAGTACCGAACACTGAAGCTTTCTTT. Amino acids: CASSPSGGQVVPNTEAFF.

The gene calls are TRBV13 and TRBJ2-2; 8 bases align to TRBD2. The CDR3 covers 14 residues. The germline V gene encodes CDR1 PRHDT and CDR2 FYEKMQ (reference sequence). V lost 6 bases to trimming and J lost 3 bases; unmatched junction nucleotides: 3. DNA of the CDR3: TGTGCCAGCAGAGGGACTAGAGACACCGGGGAGCTGTTTTTT. Protein product: CASRGTRDTGELFF.

The genes are TRBV4-3 and TRBJ2-1, with 10 bases aligning to TRBD2. V was pared by 0 bases and J by 9 bases, with 11 bases of the junction left unmatched. From germline, CDR1 is LGHNA and CDR2 YSLEER. The length of the CDR3 is 17 residues. CDR3 coding DNA: TGCGCCAGCAGCCAAGATGAGCGGGGGGGCCGGGAGGGTGAGCAGTTCTTC. This sequence encodes CASSQDERGGREGEQFF.

V and J are TRBV9 and TRBJ2-7; D not resolved. Germline V lookup: CDR1 SGDLS, CDR2 YYNGEE. With 2 bases removed from V and 3 bases from J, the gap between germline ends came to 9 bases. This CDR3 has 13 residues. The CDR3 protein is CASSVGHNYEQYF. For the CDR3, the DNA is TGTGCCAGCAGCGTGGGCCATAACTACGAGCAGTACTTC.

Within the sample, this clone is medium-sized. V gene TRBV2 combines with J gene TRBJ2-1, with 7 bases fitting TRBD1. After removal of 9 bases from V and 2 bases from J, the junction contained 4 bases not matched to a gene. Germline V CDR1 and CDR2: SNHLY, FYNNEI. CDR3 length equals 13 residues. Here the CDR3 DNA reads TGTGCCAGTACAGGGGAAACCTACAATGAGCAGTTCTTC. It translates to CASTGETYNEQFF. The full variable domain, completed using reference TRBV2 and TRBJ2-1, is EPEVTQTPSHQVTQMGQEVILRCVPISNHLYFYWYRQILGQKVEFLVSFYNNEISEKSEIFDDQFSVERPDGSNFTLKIRSTKLEDSAMYFCASTGETYNEQFFGPGTRLTVL.

V usage is TRBV6-6 and J usage is TRBJ1-1; D gene ambiguous. V lost 7 bases and J 1 base, leaving 13 bases between the germline ends. The V gene's germline CDR1 is MNHNY and CDR2 SVGAGI (reference sequence). CDR3 length: 14 residues. CDR3 region: CASTQVPWNTEAFF. The CDR3 DNA is TGTGCCAGCACTCAGGTGCCTTGGAACACTGAAGCTTTCTTT.

The V gene is TRBV30, the J gene TRBJ1-2; TRBD1 agrees at 9 bases. Germline values: CDR1 GTSNPN, CDR2 SVGIG (reference sequence). V lost 8 bases to trimming and J lost 3 bases; unmatched junction nucleotides: 7. CDR3 length: 13 amino acids. The CDR3 sequence is CARSRDRDYGYTF. The CDR3 DNA is TGTGCCCGCTCCCGGGACAGGGACTATGGCTACACCTTC.

This chain links TRBV7-9 with TRBJ2-5, with 8 bases matching TRBD2. V was clipped by 5 bases and J by 3 bases; unmatched bases: 11. From germline, CDR1 is SEHNR and CDR2 FQNEAQ (reference sequence). CDR3 length equals 16 residues. The chain's CDR3 is CASSPPRGAGKETQYF. For the CDR3, the DNA is TGTGCCAGCAGCCCCCCGCGGGGGGCGGGGAAAGAGACCCAGTACTTC. Based on the CDR3 plus reference TRBV7-9 and TRBJ2-5, the full variable domain is DTGVSQNPRHKITKRGQNVTFRCDPISEHNRLYWYRQTLGQGPEFLTYFQNEAQLEKSRLLSDRFSAERPKGSFSTLEIQRTEQGDSAMYLCASSPPRGAGKETQYFGPGTRLLVL.

The V call is TRBV19, the J call TRBJ2-1; weak D call: TRBD2 (5 bases). Deletions cut 5 bases from V and 6 bases from J, with 11 bases between. Germline lookup yields CDR1 LNHDA and CDR2 SQIVND (reference sequence). The length of the CDR3 is 13 residues. This CDR3 is CASSHGLFNEQFF. The CDR3 DNA sequence: TGTGCCAGTAGTCATGGACTCTTCAATGAGCAGTTCTTC.

This clone has only a few counts. The chain combines TRBV5-4 with TRBJ1-2; D unclear. Trimming removed 7 bases at V and 1 base at J, with 8 bases between. This CDR3 has 12 amino acids. Germline V lookup: CDR1 SGHNT, CDR2 YYREEE (reference sequence). The CDR3 DNA follows: TGTGCCAGCCGGCGGGATAACTATGGCTACACCTTC. This sequence encodes CASRRDNYGYTF.

This chain joins TRBV30 and TRBJ1-5, with TRBD1 matching 8 bases. This CDR3 is 16 amino acids long. From germline, CDR1 is GTSNPN and CDR2 SVGIG (reference sequence). V lost 5 bases, J lost 1 base, and 10 bases stayed unmatched. In DNA, the CDR3 is TGTGCCTGGGATCCCGGGACAGGTAGAAGCAATCAGCCCCAGCATTTT. This translates into CAWDPGTGRSNQPQHF.

The chain links TRBV4-3 to TRBJ1-1; D perhaps matches TRBD1 (6 bases). Germline-derived CDR1 and CDR2 are LGHNA and YSLEER. Trimming took 0 bases from V and 0 from J, leaving 14 bases between them. The CDR3 loop spans 17 amino acids. CDR3 residues: CASSQDRTGWVNTEAFF. CDR3 in DNA: TGCGCCAGCAGCCAAGATAGAACAGGGTGGGTGAACACTGAAGCTTTCTTT.

The CDR3, as DNA: TGTGCCAGCAGCTTGGCCGACAGGTTGCGAGCTTTCTTT. Translation: CASSLADRLRAFF. The V call is TRBV5-6, the J call TRBJ1-1; tentative D call: TRBD1 (6 bases). Germline assignment: CDR1 SGHDT and CDR2 YYEEEE. The CDR3 sequence is 13 residues long. Trimming removed 0 bases at V and 10 bases at J, with 13 bases between.

The CDR3 nucleotides read TGTGCCAGCAGCTTAGAGCGGGGGGCTTCCTACGAGCAGTACTTC. Residues: CASSLERGASYEQYF. The chain joins TRBV5-4 to TRBJ2-7; 9 bases are a match to TRBD2. This CDR3 is 15 amino acids long. After removal of 2 bases from V and 1 base from J, the junction contained 4 bases not matched to a gene. Germline-derived CDR1 and CDR2 are SGHNT and YYREEE (reference sequence).

V usage is TRBV7-8 and J usage is TRBJ2-2; D possibly corresponds to TRBD2 (5 bases). The V gene's germline CDR1 is SGHVS and CDR2 FQNEAQ. Trimming cost V 0 bases and J 6 bases, with 5 bases left between them. The CDR3 spans 13 residues. CDR3 loop: CASSLAGAGELFF. The DNA for the CDR3 is TGTGCCAGCAGCTTAGCCGGGGCCGGGGAGCTGTTTTTT. Full variable domain (rest looked up from reference TRBV7-8 and TRBJ2-2): GAGVSQSPRYKVAKRGQDVALRCDPISGHVSLFWYQQALGQGPEFLTYFQNEAQLDKSGLPSDRFFAERPEGSVSTLKIQRTQQEDSAVYLCASSLAGAGELFFGEGSRLTVL.

The chain links TRBV5-1 to TRBJ2-7; 9 bases are shared with TRBD2. Germline V gene lookup returns CDR1 SGHRS and CDR2 YFSETQ. CDR3 length: 14 residues. Unmatched junction bases numbered 7, after V lost 5 bases and J lost 4 bases. The CDR3 loop reads CASSYSGGTYEQYF. The DNA of the CDR3 is TGCGCCAGCAGTTATAGCGGGGGAACGTACGAGCAGTACTTC.

This chain joins TRBV29-1 and TRBJ2-7; TRBD1 is a possible D gene (5 bases). Per the germline V gene, CDR1 is SQVTM and CDR2 is ANQGSEA. The CDR3 has 13 residues. V lost 4 bases and J lost 5, with 15 bases in between. CDR3 nucleotides: TGCAGCGTTGGGTTGTTCAGGGTTAACGAGCAGTACTTC. Encoded protein: CSVGLFRVNEQYF.